These 29 T cell receptor beta chains came from one sample sequenced in a study of shared clonotypes between healthy human individuals. Terminally differentiated effector memory CD45RA+ cells were excluded from the naive CD8 cells, which were CD45RO-negative and positively selected for CCR7. Using immunoSEQ multiplex PCR, the repertoire was profiled, and TCRdb retains in-frame clones only, with some absent. Among about 580,000 clones listed, 95% to 98% were seen once. Sample: naive CD8+ T cells sorted from blood. Source of these receptors: a man between 25 and 39 years old in good health.

The genes are TRBV4-1 and TRBJ2-7; the D gene is possibly TRBD1 (6 bases). Trimming took off 0 bases at V and 3 bases at J, with 21 bases between the two ends. Per germline, CDR1 MGHRA and CDR2 YSYEKL. This CDR3 spans 18 amino acids. The CDR3: CASSQDRLMTGGLYEQYF. CDR3 nucleotide sequence: TGCGCCAGCAGCCAAGATCGCCTGATGACAGGAGGACTCTACGAGCAGTACTTC.

The rearrangement joins TRBV15 to TRBJ2-1, with D maybe TRBD2 (5 bases). The V gene lost 5 bases and the J gene lost 8 bases, with 19 bases spanning the gap. This CDR3 region has 15 residues. The germline V gene has CDR1 LNHNV and CDR2 YYDKDF (reference sequence). The DNA of the CDR3 is TGTGCCACCAGCGAAGGTCCTACCCTAGCCCATGAGCAGTTCTTC. This translates into CATSEGPTLAHEQFF.

CDR3 sequence (DNA): TGTGCCAGCAGTTACCGGCCTTATAGCAATCAGCCCCAGCATTTT. Amino acid sequence: CASSYRPYSNQPQHF. The chain employs TRBV6-5 and TRBJ1-5; D gene ambiguous. This CDR3 spans 15 amino acids. V was shortened by 2 bases and J by 0 bases, with 8 bases between the two germline ends. CDR1 is MNHEY and CDR2 is SVGAGI in the germline V gene.

The gene calls are TRBV19 and TRBJ2-1; D gene ambiguous. Trimming shortened V by 3 bases and J by 4 bases, and 7 bases separated the two germline ends. This CDR3 is 13 amino acids long. Germline CDR1 reads LNHDA; CDR2 reads SQIVND (reference sequence). The CDR3 reads CASSMEQYNEQFF. The CDR3 region has the DNA TGTGCCAGTAGTATGGAACAGTACAATGAGCAGTTCTTC.

The rearrangement uses TRBV28 and TRBJ2-3, with D unresolved. Trimming stripped 10 bases from V and 2 bases from J, with 16 bases between. From germline, CDR1 is MDHEN and CDR2 SYDVKM. This CDR3 region has 14 residues. The CDR3 sequence is CAIGRELDTDTQYF. The CDR3 bases are TGTGCCATTGGACGCGAGCTGGACACAGATACGCAGTATTTT. Drawing the rest from reference TRBV28 and TRBJ2-3, the complete variable domain is DVKVTQSSRYLVKRTGEKVFLECVQDMDHENMFWYRQDPGLGLRLIYFSYDVKMKEKGDIPEGYSVSREKKERFSLILESASTNQTSMYLCAIGRELDTDTQYFGPGTRLTVL.

This chain joins TRBV27 and TRBJ2-3; D is unclear. Germline V gives CDR1 MNHEY, CDR2 SMNVEV (reference sequence). The CDR3 length is 13 residues. V was trimmed by 2 bases and J by 0 bases, leaving 3 bases between them. The CDR3 sequence is CASSLQSTDTQYF. CDR3 nucleotides: TGTGCCAGCAGTTTACAGAGCACAGATACGCAGTATTTT.

This chain uses TRBV5-1 with TRBJ2-2; no reliable D call. The CDR3 is made up of 16 amino acids. Trimming removed 1 base from V and 1 base from J, with 11 bases in between. From germline, CDR1 is SGHRS and CDR2 YFSETQ. CDR3 protein: CASSLFRALNTGELFF. The CDR3 bases are TGCGCCAGCAGCTTGTTTCGGGCTTTGAACACCGGGGAGCTGTTTTTT.

This clone has just one count. One end of the junction varies from germline; a read error may be responsible. The rearrangement links TRBV27 to TRBJ2-7; 7 nucleotides match TRBD1. The CDR3 is 13 residues long. The germline V gene encodes CDR1 MNHEY and CDR2 SMNVEV (reference sequence). CDR3 sequence: CASSYDRVLPPHF. CDR3 DNA: TGTGCCAGCAGCTACGACAGGGTGCTTCCCCCCCACTTC.

The chain couples TRBV7-7 to TRBJ1-5; no clear D gene. The CDR3 consists of 17 residues. Between the trimmed V and J ends, which lost 4 bases and 0 bases, there was a span of 16 bases. Looked up from germline, CDR1 is SSHAT and CDR2 is FNYEAQ (reference sequence). The CDR3 is CASSCAGSYYSNQPQHF. The CDR3 DNA is TGTGCCAGCAGCTGCGCGGGGAGCTACTATAGCAATCAGCCCCAGCATTTT.

This clone was detected once. The chain joins TRBV7-9 to TRBJ1-2; 8 positions agree with TRBD1. CDR1 is SEHNR, CDR2 FQNEAQ, per germline (reference sequence). This CDR3 contains 17 residues. V gave up 1 base and J gave up 4 bases; unmatched junction bases: 11. In DNA form, the CDR3 reads TGTGCCAGCAGCTTAGATTGGGGACAGGAAAGTCCCTATGGCTACACCTTC. It yields the protein CASSLDWGQESPYGYTF.

The rearrangement uses TRBV7-9 and TRBJ2-4, with no clear D. Per the germline V gene, CDR1 is SEHNR and CDR2 is FQNEAQ (reference sequence). V was clipped by 3 bases and J by 0 bases, with 15 bases between them. CDR3 length: 17 amino acids. This chain's CDR3 is CASSFAPPSAAKNIQYF. The CDR3 DNA follows: TGTGCCAGCAGCTTCGCCCCGCCATCTGCAGCCAAAAACATTCAGTACTTC.

The chain employs TRBV6-5 and TRBJ1-1; D unresolved. Trimming pared 7 bases from V and 4 bases from J, leaving 13 bases between. CDR1 and CDR2 (germline): MNHEY, SVGAGI. The CDR3 is 13 residues long. The CDR3 sequence: CASTLGSSTEAFF. The CDR3 DNA sequence: TGTGCCAGCACCTTGGGATCGAGCACTGAAGCTTTCTTT.

This clone has only one observation. CDR3 sequence (DNA): TGTGCCAGCAGCCCGGGATTTCGGGGGTCGGATAGCAATCAGCCCCAGCATTTT. As protein: CASSPGFRGSDSNQPQHF. The V gene is TRBV7-9, the J gene TRBJ1-5, with D maybe TRBD1 (5 bases). The germline V and J ends were trimmed by 5 bases and 0 bases, with 20 bases remaining between them. The CDR3 has 18 residues. The germline V gene has CDR1 SEHNR and CDR2 FQNEAQ (reference sequence).

This clone was found once. The chain combines TRBV7-6 with TRBJ2-7; 11 positions agree with TRBD2. CDR3 length: 18 amino acids. Germline V lookup: CDR1 SGHVS, CDR2 FNYEAQ. Germline trimming cut 0 bases from V and 3 bases from J; bases unmatched to any gene: 10. CDR3 region: CASSLADRKTSGNYEQYF. The CDR3 nucleotides are TGTGCCAGCAGCTTAGCAGACCGAAAGACTAGCGGGAACTACGAGCAGTACTTC.

The V call is TRBV6-6, the J call TRBJ2-1, with 10 nucleotides matching TRBD2. Per the germline V gene, CDR1 is MNHNY and CDR2 is SVGAGI (reference sequence). The CDR3 totals 16 residues. V was pared by 4 bases and J by 4 bases, with 7 bases of the junction left unmatched. In nucleotides, the CDR3 is TGTGCCAGCAGTTCCCAGCGGGAGGGCGTGTACAATGAGCAGTTCTTC. Translation gives CASSSQREGVYNEQFF.

The rearrangement joins TRBV19 to TRBJ1-5, with D tentatively TRBD1 (5 bases). CDR3 length equals 14 residues. V lost 1 base to trimming and J lost 4 bases, with 8 bases between them. Germline CDR1 reads LNHDA; CDR2 reads SQIVND (reference sequence). CDR3 sequence reads: CASSIVGGNQPQHF. The CDR3 bases are TGTGCCAGTAGTATAGTGGGGGGAAATCAGCCCCAGCATTTT.

The rearrangement links TRBV7-2 to TRBJ1-4; tentatively, D is TRBD1 (5 bases). Germline-derived CDR1 and CDR2 are SGHTA and FQGNSA. The CDR3 contains 14 residues. Trimming took off 4 bases at V and 6 bases at J, with 12 bases between the two ends. The CDR3 DNA is TGTGCCAGCAGCTCCCCCAGGGAGGATGAAAAACTGTTTTTT. Amino acid sequence: CASSSPREDEKLFF.

The V gene is TRBV19, the J gene TRBJ2-7; 9 bases line up with TRBD1. Per germline, CDR1 LNHDA and CDR2 SQIVND (reference sequence). This CDR3 region has 14 residues. V shed 4 bases and J 2 bases; nucleotides not matched to a gene: 3. The CDR3: CASSTTGGPYEQYF. The CDR3 DNA follows: TGTGCCAGTAGTACGACAGGGGGTCCCTACGAGCAGTACTTC.

This chain uses TRBV7-2 with TRBJ2-3, with a possible D match to TRBD2 (8 bases). Germline V gives CDR1 SGHTA, CDR2 FQGNSA. This CDR3 has 17 residues. Deletions cut 2 bases from V and 2 bases from J, with 17 bases between. The CDR3: CASSLPPGGTDTDTQYF. The CDR3 DNA follows: TGTGCCAGCAGCTTACCCCCGGGAGGGACAGACACAGATACGCAGTATTTT.

Only a few counts were recorded for this clone. J is TRBJ1-1 and V is TRBV18; D gene unclear. V lost 0 bases and J 3 bases, leaving 8 bases between the germline ends. Germline CDR1 KGHSH, CDR2 LQKENI. The CDR3 covers 14 residues. The CDR3 sequence: CASSPPREDTEAFF. The DNA for the CDR3 is TGTGCCAGCTCACCACCAAGGGAAGACACTGAAGCTTTCTTT. Based on the CDR3 plus reference TRBV18 and TRBJ1-1, the full variable domain is NAGVMQNPRHLVRRRGQEARLRCSPMKGHSHVYWYRQLPEEGLKFMVYLQKENIIDESGMPKERFSAEFPKEGPSILRIQQVVRGDSAAYFCASSPPREDTEAFFGQGTRLTVV.

The J gene is TRBJ1-2, the V gene TRBV13; D not certain. This CDR3 comprises 13 residues. Between the trimmed V and J ends, which lost 0 bases and 2 bases, there was a span of 4 bases. Per germline, CDR1 PRHDT and CDR2 FYEKMQ (reference sequence). The CDR3 DNA reads TGTGCCAGCAGCTTAGGGACAAACTATGGCTACACCTTC. Its protein is CASSLGTNYGYTF.

This clone showed up just once. This same CDR3 is encoded by further DNA sequences in the sample. The V and J genes are TRBV7-9 and TRBJ2-7; D not resolved. This CDR3 is 11 amino acids long. Germline values: CDR1 SEHNR, CDR2 FQNEAQ (reference sequence). Trimming removed 5 bases from V and 2 bases from J, with 4 bases in between. The CDR3 reads CASSPAYEQYF. The CDR3, as DNA: TGTGCCAGCAGCCCCGCCTACGAGCAGTACTTC.

V usage is TRBV5-4 and J usage is TRBJ1-2; TRBD1 matches at 8 bases. Germline V gives CDR1 SGHNT, CDR2 YYREEE (reference sequence). The CDR3 is 14 residues long. Trimming removed 10 bases from V and 8 bases from J; junction bases left unmatched: 16. CDR3 DNA: TGTGCCGGAAGCCTTAGGCAGGGGGCGGTCGGCTACACCTTC. Its translation is CAGSLRQGAVGYTF.

This rearrangement joins TRBV7-2 to TRBJ1-5, with D perhaps matching TRBD1 (5 bases). The V end was cut by 5 bases, the J end by 0 bases, with 14 bases between. Germline V gene sequence: CDR1 SGHTA, CDR2 FQGNSA. This CDR3 is 16 amino acids long. This CDR3 reads CASSPGGRLSNQPQHF. The CDR3 nucleotides are TGTGCCAGCAGCCCGGGGGGACGCCTTAGCAATCAGCCCCAGCATTTT.

This clone appeared a single time. The rearrangement links TRBV20-1 to TRBJ2-1; D is uncertain. This CDR3 is built from 11 residues. Germline V gene data show CDR1 as DFQATT and CDR2 as SNEGSKA (reference sequence). The ends were cut back, 4 bases at V and 7 bases at J, with 8 bases in the middle. The CDR3 sequence is CSAIPANEQFF. The CDR3, as DNA: TGCAGTGCTATACCCGCTAATGAGCAGTTCTTC.

This CDR3 is CASRPSGNTIYF. CDR3 sequence (DNA): TGTGCCAGTCGGCCCTCTGGAAACACCATATATTTT. The J gene is TRBJ1-3, the V gene TRBV6-5; D is unresolved. The CDR3 runs to 12 residues. Germline V gene sequence: CDR1 MNHEY, CDR2 SVGAGI. Trimming pared 9 bases from V and 0 bases from J, leaving 6 bases between.

V is TRBV15 and J is TRBJ2-7; D gene unclear. This CDR3 has 13 residues. Deletions cut 2 bases from V and 4 bases from J, with 9 bases between. The germline V gene has CDR1 LNHNV and CDR2 YYDKDF (reference sequence). The CDR3 is CATSRSELYEQYF. CDR3 in DNA: TGTGCCACCAGCAGATCCGAGCTTTACGAGCAGTACTTC.

The chain couples TRBV4-3 to TRBJ2-7; 7 positions agree with TRBD1. The CDR3 has 13 amino acids. Germline loops: CDR1 LGHNA, CDR2 YSLEER. Trimming cost V 0 bases and J 6 bases; bases outside gene matches: 2. CDR3: CASSQDTGVEQYF. As DNA, the CDR3 is TGCGCCAGCAGCCAAGATACAGGGGTCGAGCAGTACTTC.

This CDR3 reads CASSPRTGEGQETQYF. CDR3 coding DNA: TGTGCCAGCAGTCCGAGGACAGGGGAGGGTCAAGAGACCCAGTACTTC. The V and J genes are TRBV28 and TRBJ2-5; 9 nucleotides match TRBD1. CDR1 is MDHEN and CDR2 is SYDVKM in the germline V gene. The V segment lost 5 bases and the J segment 2 bases; nucleotides outside the gene matches: 9. The CDR3 spans 16 residues.